The source of this T cell receptor beta chain is a study of cytomegalovirus exposure and HLA in healthy donors (dated by TCRdb to the late 2010s). General notes on the study: An earlier analysis of about 530 of the donors reported 276 Gb of sequence data and 100 million to 120 million unique TCR beta sequences obtained from about 200 million T cells. High-throughput TCR immunosequencing, statistical association of individual TCRs with disease status, and machine learning were combined to predict cytomegalovirus infection status. Along with the 666-subject first cohort, a separate validation cohort of approximately 110 different subjects was used. The T cell repertoires of 666 subjects were profiled by immunosequencing and related to cytomegalovirus serostatus. Among 398 genotyped donors of the cohort, an average of roughly 230,000 unique TCR beta nucleotide sequences was sequenced per donor, of which approximately 19% were non-productive. An early release that covered fewer than 750 HLA-typed donors contained 300 to 350 gigabases of sequencing data and 80 million or so unique TCR sequences. Typing coverage varied by locus: 629-630 donors for A, B, C, DRB1 and DQB1; about 520 for DQA1; approximately 610 for DPA1; fewer than 480 for DPB1. Every repertoire in the discovery cohort had been generated on one and the same sequencing platform. In an earlier analysis of about 590 of the donors, high-throughput TCR beta sequencing was used to judge whether each TCR beta V gene segment behaved as functional or pseudogenic. The study aimed to test whether cataloging public T cell receptors could reveal signatures of past pathogen exposure. Alongside the repertoire data, information on donor age, sex, ethnicity and CMV serostatus was compiled. Of the 350 to 400 genotyped donors, about 84% fell in the genetic ancestry cluster associated with self-reported Caucasian donors. Rather than drawing on any new phenotypic data, the later analysis identified candidate immune exposures from TCR beta sequences and the way those sequences occurred across donors. Genome-wide SNP genotypes for about 55% of the roughly 670 donors were used in a later genetic analysis, which treated that subset as a discovery cohort. Both class I and class II loci were covered by HLA typing, at four-digit resolution. Several DR-DQ haplotypes were handled as single units for association and clustering because linkage in the cohort was strong. To study patterns of TCR occurrence, a later analysis re-analyzed previously published TCR beta repertoires from 650 to 750 donors and added high-resolution HLA genotyping.

Taken from cysteine to phenylalanine, the CDR3 has 15 residues. Only the CDR3 part of the read is kept: 45 bases, read in frame from the first base. CDR1 and CDR2 (MGHRA, YSYEKL) derive from the germline V gene. V is shortened by 1 base, J by 0 bases, and the region joining them spans 10 bases. The investigation overall reported the following: Some IMGT-functional V segments, including TRBV6-2 and TRBV6-3, could not be told apart with the 87-base-pair reads, so those segments were excluded. In a later analysis, most CMV-associated TCR beta chains were found to appear HLA-restricted, with HLA associations seemingly driven largely by CMV exposure. Assigning TCR associations to individual alleles was difficult when HLA alleles, especially DR and DQ, strongly co-occurred. According to a later analysis, parvovirus B19, influenza, CMV and Epstein-Barr virus appeared linked to several top co-occurrence clusters. According to the authors, the approach could potentially be generalized to other disease states and immunological phenotypes. According to a later genetic analysis, donors in an Asian-associated ancestry cluster had fewer N-insertions in productive TCRs than the approximately 700-donor mean. Broadly in line with IMGT annotations, most TCR beta V segments showed up in productive rearrangements about 87% or about 30% of the time in an earlier analysis of 587 of the donors. The study gave a list of about 150 TCR beta chains associated with cytomegalovirus. For the cohort, immune exposure information was limited to CMV serostatus. In this cohort, only TCR beta chains were sequenced, and detectable features were limited by the absence of alpha or paired-chain data. A few of the identified cytomegalovirus-associated TCR beta chains were confirmed in vitro to be specific for cytomegalovirus antigens. The classifier was reported to diagnose cytomegalovirus status with high specificity and sensitivity in both the original and validation cohorts. A further reported finding was that TCR beta sequences accurately predicted the HLA-A and HLA-B alleles for most subjects in the first cohort. Most TCR sequences were observed very rarely across donors, whereas some public TCRs were present in many individuals. HLA typing was unavailable for some donors at each locus, so association tests used only the typed subset. The sequencing pipeline was judged likely to have produced a cluster of highly shared sequence variants as a technical artifact. Correlated functional status among segregating V segments might reflect linkage disequilibrium, but an unknown experimental factor could not be ruled out. A later analysis found that HLA-associated TCR beta chains were more clonally expanded and had lower generation probabilities than equally common non-associated chains. A later analysis found that TCR association rates varied across HLA loci, with DRB1 alleles showing the most associated TCRs and HLA-C alleles the fewest. The earlier analysis of approximately 590 of the donors excluded some 16 rarely observed V segments, including chromosome 9 orphons, because counts were too low. A later genetic analysis associated a missense DCLRE1C variant with V-gene and J-gene trimming of TCR beta chains, and an independent cohort replicated the association. Specific HLA alleles were associated with more than 15,000 TCR beta sequences at a false discovery rate of 0.05 in a later analysis. Presence/absence analyses assumed roughly uniform sequencing depth across donors, an assumption that may not hold.

Concerning this clone itself: Its antigen is currently not known. Base qualities are missing; no much larger clone stands one base away.

The receptor library was made with the immunoSEQ multiplex PCR assay. For the multiplex PCR, a mixture combining 60 forward primers for TCR Vbeta segments and 13 reverse primers for TCR Jbeta segments was used. A multiplex PCR assay on genomic DNA amplified the CDR3 region of rearranged TCR beta genes. The Illumina HiSeq System was used to sequence the amplified TCR beta libraries as 87-base-pair reads. On the study's bioinformatics: In a later analysis, some 80 million unique TCR beta chains were counted across the roughly 700 repertoires, and roughly 9.9 million of these chains were shared by at least two donors. A nearest-neighbor algorithm error-corrected the raw reads and collapsed the reads into unique sequences, merging closely related sequences to remove PCR and sequencing errors. Alignment of CDR3 sequences to IMGT reference sequences was used to assign V, D and J gene segments. Each retained sequence needed at least a six-nucleotide match to both a V gene segment and a J gene segment. A rearrangement was called productive if the CDR3 had no stop codons and remained in frame with V and J, and every other rearrangement was called non-productive. CDR3 was defined according to IMGT convention as the region running from the second conserved V-encoded cysteine to the conserved J-encoded phenylalanine. In an earlier analysis of 587 of the donors, sequences lacking an unambiguous match to a single V gene segment were excluded. An earlier analysis of fewer than 750 of the donors classified V segments as functional when productive rearrangements were above 56.7% and as segregating when the standard deviation between donors was above 5%. A statistical classification framework was built for diagnosing cytomegalovirus status from the catalog of TCR beta chain sequences. In a later analysis, TCR nucleotide sequences were compared against IMGT/GENE-DB human TR gene sequences so that V and J genes could be assigned. In a later analysis, CDR3 sequences and most-parsimonious VDJ recombination scenarios were assigned using the TCRdist pipeline. In a later analysis, each TCR beta chain was defined by its CDR3 amino acid sequence together with its V-gene family, and reads without a unique V-gene family were excluded. To address suspected cross-contamination and a sequencing artifact, a later analysis removed 450 to 700 highly shared, low-generation-probability nucleotide sequences. For each public chain, a later analysis derived a clonal expansion index from normalized ranks of inferred template counts within each repertoire. In a later analysis, generation probabilities were computed using a VDJ recombination model fitted to out-of-frame rearrangements, and the results were checked against IGoR. A later analysis scored TCR-TCR, TCR-HLA and TCR-CMV co-occurrence with hypergeometric tests, applying a repertoire-size bias correction to TCR pairs. False discovery rates were estimated in a later analysis by permuting HLA or CMV assignments 20 times. In a later analysis, co-occurring TCRs were grouped using DBSCAN, with TCRdist sequence similarity added in when clustering inside HLA-allele-positive subsets. Repertoires with fewer than 30,000 or more than 120,000 public chains, plus five repertoires with anomalous nucleotide sharing, were excluded from co-occurrence clustering. The immuneACCESS repertoire file appears here via TCRdb, limited to in-frame rearrangements. These files lack a portion of the clones; in checked studies, under half of the deficit traces to unresolved V genes, and the cause of the others is not known. That table is the source of V, J and clone size, and D and trimming were worked out from the DNA. In this sample the table shows just over 200,000 clones, under 70% of which occur a single time. The biggest ten clones account for about 3% of the sample.

The cohort consisted of hundreds of healthy bone marrow donors. At the time of sampling, all cohort members were nominally healthy, though unrecorded immune exposures were likely present. The donor tested CMV seropositive, placing the donor among the 289 seropositive members of the cohort. Each donor provided a peripheral blood sample, and peripheral blood mononuclear cells were used for TCR beta sequencing. The Qiagen DNeasy Blood Extraction Kit was used to extract genomic DNA from the blood cell samples. The chain uses TRBV4-1 and TRBJ2-7; possibly the D gene is TRBD2, per 5 matching bases. Sequencing was done on a sample of PBMCs. The receptor was isolated from a man between 40 and 49 years old in good health and CMV-seropositive. CDR3 sequence: CASSQGTDRSYEQYF. In nucleotides, the sequence is TGCGCCAGCAGCCAAGGGACTGACCGCTCCTACGAGCAGTACTTC.